This entry concerns a single TCR beta chain. This table comes from immunoSEQ multiplex PCR, and its TCRdb copy is limited to in-frame clones, with some not included. The sample lists about 120,000 clones, approximately 94% occurring once. These data originate in a study of control samples from healthy donors and cancer patients. CDR3 length: 12 amino acids. The trim removed 5 bases at V and 6 bases at J, leaving 2 bases unmatched. From germline, CDR1 is LGHDT and CDR2 YNNKEL (reference sequence). The source is a man between 50 and 59 years old with head and neck cancer. Sequenced material: PBMCs. The chain employs TRBV3-1 (or the pseudogene TRBV3-2) and TRBJ1-2, with TRBD1 identical over 8 bases. CDR3 sequence reads: CASSLQGDGYTF. In DNA, the CDR3 is TGTGCCAGCAGCTTACAGGGGGATGGCTACACCTTC.